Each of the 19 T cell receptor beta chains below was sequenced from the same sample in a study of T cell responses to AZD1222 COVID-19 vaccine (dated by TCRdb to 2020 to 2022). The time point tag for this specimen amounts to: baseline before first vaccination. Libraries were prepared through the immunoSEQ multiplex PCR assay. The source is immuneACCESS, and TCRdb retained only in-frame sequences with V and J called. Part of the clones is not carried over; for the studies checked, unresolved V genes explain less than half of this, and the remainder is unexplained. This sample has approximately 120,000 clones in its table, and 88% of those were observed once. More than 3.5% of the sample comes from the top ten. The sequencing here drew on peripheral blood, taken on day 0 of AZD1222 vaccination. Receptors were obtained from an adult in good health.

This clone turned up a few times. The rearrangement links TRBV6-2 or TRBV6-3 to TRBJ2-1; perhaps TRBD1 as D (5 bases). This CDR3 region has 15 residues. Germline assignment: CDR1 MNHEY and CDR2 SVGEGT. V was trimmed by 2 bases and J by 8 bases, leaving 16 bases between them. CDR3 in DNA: TGTGCCAGCAGTTACCTAAGGGGCTCATACGATGAGCAGTTCTTC. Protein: CASSYLRGSYDEQFF.

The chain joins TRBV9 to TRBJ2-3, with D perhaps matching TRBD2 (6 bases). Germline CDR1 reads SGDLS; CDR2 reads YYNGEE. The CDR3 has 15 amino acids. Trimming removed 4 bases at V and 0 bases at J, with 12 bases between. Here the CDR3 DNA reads TGTGCCAGCAGCTCCAGTGGGACTAGCACAGATACGCAGTATTTT. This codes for CASSSSGTSTDTQYF.

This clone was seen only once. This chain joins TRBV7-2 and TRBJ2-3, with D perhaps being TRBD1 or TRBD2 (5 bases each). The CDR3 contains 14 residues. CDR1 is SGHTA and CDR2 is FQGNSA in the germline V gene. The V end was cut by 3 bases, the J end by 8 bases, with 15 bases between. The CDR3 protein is CASSLGPPGATQYF. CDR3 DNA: TGTGCCAGCAGCTTGGGACCCCCCGGTGCTACGCAGTATTTT.

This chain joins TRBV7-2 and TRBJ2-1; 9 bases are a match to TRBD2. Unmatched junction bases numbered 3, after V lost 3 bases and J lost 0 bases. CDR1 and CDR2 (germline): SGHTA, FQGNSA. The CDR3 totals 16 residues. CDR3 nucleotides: TGTGCCAGCAGCTTGAGCGGGAGGCCCTCCTACAATGAGCAGTTCTTC. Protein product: CASSLSGRPSYNEQFF.

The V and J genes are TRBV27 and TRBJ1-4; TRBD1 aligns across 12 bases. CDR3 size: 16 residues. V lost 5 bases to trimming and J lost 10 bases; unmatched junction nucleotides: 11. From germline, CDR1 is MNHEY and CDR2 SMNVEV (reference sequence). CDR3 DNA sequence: TGTGCCAGCAGTAAGGGGACAGGGGGCGTAGATGGAAAACTGTTTTTT. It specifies CASSKGTGGVDGKLFF.

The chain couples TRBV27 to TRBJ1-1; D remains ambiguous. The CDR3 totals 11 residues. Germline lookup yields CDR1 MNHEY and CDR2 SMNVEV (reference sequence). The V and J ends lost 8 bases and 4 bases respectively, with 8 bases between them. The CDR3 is CASRVGTEAFF. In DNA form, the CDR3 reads TGTGCCAGCCGCGTTGGCACTGAAGCTTTCTTT.

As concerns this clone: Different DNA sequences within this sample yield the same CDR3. Here the CDR3 DNA reads TGTGCCAGCAGTCCTGACAGGAATCAGCCCCAGCATTTT. It translates to CASSPDRNQPQHF. The chain links TRBV11-3 to TRBJ1-5; D perhaps matches TRBD1 (6 bases). The CDR3 is 13 amino acids. Germline V CDR1 and CDR2: SGHNT, YENEEA. V shed 6 bases and J shed 4 bases, with 10 bases lying between them.

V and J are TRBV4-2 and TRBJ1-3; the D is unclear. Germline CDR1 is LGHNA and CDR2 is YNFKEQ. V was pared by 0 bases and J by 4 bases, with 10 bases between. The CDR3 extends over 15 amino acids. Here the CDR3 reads CASSQDRLLGNTIYF. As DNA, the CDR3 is TGTGCCAGCAGCCAAGATCGGTTGTTAGGAAACACCATATATTTT.

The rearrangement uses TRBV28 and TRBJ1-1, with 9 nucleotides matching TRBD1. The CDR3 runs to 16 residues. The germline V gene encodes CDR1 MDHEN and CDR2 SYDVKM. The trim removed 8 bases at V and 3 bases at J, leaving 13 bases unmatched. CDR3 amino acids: CASVSLWTGEHTEAFF. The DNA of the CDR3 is TGTGCCAGCGTCTCCCTTTGGACAGGGGAGCACACTGAAGCTTTCTTT.

The CDR3 nucleotides are TGTGCCAGCAGCCCCATGGGGCGGGCCCCCTACGAGCAGTACTTC. Its protein product is CASSPMGRAPYEQYF. The chain combines TRBV9 with TRBJ2-7, with D possibly called TRBD1 or TRBD2 (5 bases each). Germline V gene data show CDR1 as SGDLS and CDR2 as YYNGEE. V lost 4 bases to trimming and J lost 2 bases, with 16 bases between them. This CDR3 contains 15 residues.

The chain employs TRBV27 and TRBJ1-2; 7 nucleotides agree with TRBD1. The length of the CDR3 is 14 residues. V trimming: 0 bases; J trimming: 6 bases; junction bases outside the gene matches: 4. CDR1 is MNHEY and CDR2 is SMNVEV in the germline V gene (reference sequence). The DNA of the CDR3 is TGTGCCAGCAGTTTATCAGGGGGCGAAAATGGCTACACCTTC. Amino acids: CASSLSGGENGYTF.

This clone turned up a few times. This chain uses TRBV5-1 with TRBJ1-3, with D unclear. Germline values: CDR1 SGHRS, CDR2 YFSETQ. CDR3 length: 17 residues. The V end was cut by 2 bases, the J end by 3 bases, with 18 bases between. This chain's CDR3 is CASSLLGAVWNGNTIYF. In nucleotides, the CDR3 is TGCGCCAGCAGCTTACTGGGCGCAGTCTGGAATGGAAACACCATATATTTT.

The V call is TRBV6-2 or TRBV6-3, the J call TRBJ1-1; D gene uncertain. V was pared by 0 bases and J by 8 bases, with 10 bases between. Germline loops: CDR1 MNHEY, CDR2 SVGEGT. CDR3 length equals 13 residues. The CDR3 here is CASSYSSRVEAFF. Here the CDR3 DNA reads TGTGCCAGCAGTTACTCGAGTAGGGTCGAAGCTTTCTTT.

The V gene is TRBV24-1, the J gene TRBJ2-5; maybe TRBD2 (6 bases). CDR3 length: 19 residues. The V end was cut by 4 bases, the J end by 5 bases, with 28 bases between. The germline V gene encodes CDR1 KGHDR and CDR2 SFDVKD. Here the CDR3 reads CATSDPQSGGLLEGETQYF. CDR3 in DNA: TGTGCCACCAGTGACCCCCAATCCGGGGGACTGCTCGAGGGGGAGACCCAGTACTTC.

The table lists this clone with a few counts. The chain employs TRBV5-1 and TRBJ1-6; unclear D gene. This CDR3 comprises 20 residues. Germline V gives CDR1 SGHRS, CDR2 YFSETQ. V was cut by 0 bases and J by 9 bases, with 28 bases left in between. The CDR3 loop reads CASSLVSGQPAGDLISPLHF. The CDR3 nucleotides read TGCGCCAGCAGCTTGGTATCAGGTCAGCCCGCAGGAGACCTAATTTCACCCCTCCACTTT. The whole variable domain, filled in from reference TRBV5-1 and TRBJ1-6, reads KAGVTQTPRYLIKTRGQQVTLSCSPISGHRSVSWYQQTPGQGLQFLFEYFSETQRNKGNFPGRFSGRQFSNSRSEMNVSTLELGDSALYLCASSLVSGQPAGDLISPLHFGNGTRLTVT.

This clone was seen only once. In DNA, the CDR3 is TGTGCCAGCGGTGAAGTGGCCCAGTACTTC. Its translation: CASGEVAQYF. The chain couples TRBV9 to TRBJ2-5, with unresolved D. CDR3 length: 10 residues. In germline, CDR1 is SGDLS, CDR2 YYNGEE. V dropped 7 bases and J dropped 9 bases, with 10 bases sitting between them.

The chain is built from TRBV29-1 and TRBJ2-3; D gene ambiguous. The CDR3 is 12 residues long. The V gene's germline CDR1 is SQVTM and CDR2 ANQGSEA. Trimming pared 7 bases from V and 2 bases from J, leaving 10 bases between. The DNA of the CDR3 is TGCAGCGCCCAGCCGACCACAGATACGCAGTATTTT. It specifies CSAQPTTDTQYF.

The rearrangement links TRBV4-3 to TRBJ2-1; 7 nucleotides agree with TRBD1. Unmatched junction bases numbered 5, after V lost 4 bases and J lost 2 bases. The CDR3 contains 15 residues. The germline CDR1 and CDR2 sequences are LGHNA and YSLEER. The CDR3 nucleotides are TGCGCCAGCAGCCCAAACAGGGGCCCCTACAATGAGCAGTTCTTC. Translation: CASSPNRGPYNEQFF.

In DNA, the CDR3 is TGCGCCAGCAGCCAAGAAGAAAGGGGCTTCTCCTACGAGCAGTACTTC. Its translation is CASSQEERGFSYEQYF. The chain is built from TRBV4-1 and TRBJ2-7; tentatively, D is TRBD1 (5 bases). With 0 bases removed from V and 0 bases from J, the gap between germline ends came to 12 bases. This CDR3 is built from 16 residues. The V gene's germline CDR1 is MGHRA and CDR2 YSYEKL.